The source of this TCR beta chain is a study of blood T cells in healthy people across ages. The germline V gene encodes CDR1 MNHEY and CDR2 SVGAGI. Trimming took 6 bases from V and 7 from J, leaving 15 bases between them. The CDR3 spans 13 residues. A second roughly 7 to 11 cycle PCR used barcoded and J-beta primers. MiXCR, run by TCRdb on the 5' RACE reads, gives a single entry per CDR3 protein. There are hundreds of thousands of distinct CDR3 sequences in the sample; around 45% occur only once, and approximately 19% lies in the top ten. Sequencing was carried out using blood. This sequence originates from a man aged 55 to 70 in good health. The V gene is TRBV6-5, the J gene TRBJ1-1; tentative D call: TRBD1 (6 bases). This chain's CDR3 is CASSRDKWGEAFF. The CDR3 nucleotides read TGTGCCAGCAGCCGGGACAAGTGGGGTGAAGCTTTCTTT.